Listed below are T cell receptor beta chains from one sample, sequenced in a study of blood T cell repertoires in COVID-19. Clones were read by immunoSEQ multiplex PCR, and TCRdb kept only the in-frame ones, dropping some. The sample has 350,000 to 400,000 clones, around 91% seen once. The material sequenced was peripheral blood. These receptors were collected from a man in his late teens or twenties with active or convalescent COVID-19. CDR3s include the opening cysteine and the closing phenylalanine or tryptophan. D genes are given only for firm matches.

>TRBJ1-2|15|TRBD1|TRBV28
CASSSPRQGVYGYTF
TGTGCCAGCAGTTCCCCCCGACAGGGGGTCTATGGCTACACCTTC
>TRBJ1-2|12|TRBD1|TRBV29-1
CSVGDLGTGETF
TGCAGCGTTGGGGATTTGGGGACAGGGGAAACCTTC
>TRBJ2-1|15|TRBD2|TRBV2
CASSQTSASYNEQFF
TGTGCCAGCAGCCAAACTAGCGCCTCCTACAATGAGCAGTTCTTC
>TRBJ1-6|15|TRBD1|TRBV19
CASSGRQGWNSPLHF
TGTGCCAGTAGTGGAAGACAGGGGTGGAATTCACCCCTCCACTTT
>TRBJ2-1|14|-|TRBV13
CASSLSRVFNEQFF
TGTGCCAGCAGCTTAAGCCGGGTTTTTAATGAGCAGTTCTTC
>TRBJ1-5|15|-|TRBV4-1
CASSPPFQGFQPQHF
TGCGCCAGCAGCCCCCCCTTTCAGGGGTTTCAGCCCCAGCATTTT
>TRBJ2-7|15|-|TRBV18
CASSLLPAGEYEQYF
TGTGCCAGCTCGCTCCTCCCGGCAGGGGAGTACGAGCAGTACTTC
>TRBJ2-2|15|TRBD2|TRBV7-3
CASSFGGTNTGELFF
TGTGCCAGCAGCTTCGGGGGGACGAACACCGGGGAGCTGTTTTTT
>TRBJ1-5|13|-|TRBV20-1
CSASSRGRQPQHF
TGCAGTGCTAGTTCCAGGGGACGTCAGCCCCAGCATTTT
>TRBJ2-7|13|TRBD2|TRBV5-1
CASSSPGLLEQYF
TGCGCCAGCAGCTCCCCGGGACTACTCGAGCAGTACTTC
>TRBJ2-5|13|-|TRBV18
CASSRQGKETQYF
TGTGCCAGCTCACGGCAGGGGAAAGAGACCCAGTACTTC
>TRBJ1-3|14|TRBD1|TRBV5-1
CASSTGTGGNTIYF
TGCGCCAGCAGCACGGGGACAGGTGGAAACACCATATATTTT
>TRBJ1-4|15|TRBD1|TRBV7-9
CASSSGTARLEKLFF
TGTGCCAGCAGCTCTGGGACAGCTCGCTTGGAAAAACTGTTTTTT
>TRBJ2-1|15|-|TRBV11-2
CASSLDLPRGNEQFF
TGTGCCAGCAGCTTAGATCTCCCCAGGGGCAATGAGCAGTTCTTC
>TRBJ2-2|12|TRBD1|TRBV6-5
CASNRGTGELFF
TGTGCCAGCAACAGGGGCACCGGGGAGCTGTTTTTT